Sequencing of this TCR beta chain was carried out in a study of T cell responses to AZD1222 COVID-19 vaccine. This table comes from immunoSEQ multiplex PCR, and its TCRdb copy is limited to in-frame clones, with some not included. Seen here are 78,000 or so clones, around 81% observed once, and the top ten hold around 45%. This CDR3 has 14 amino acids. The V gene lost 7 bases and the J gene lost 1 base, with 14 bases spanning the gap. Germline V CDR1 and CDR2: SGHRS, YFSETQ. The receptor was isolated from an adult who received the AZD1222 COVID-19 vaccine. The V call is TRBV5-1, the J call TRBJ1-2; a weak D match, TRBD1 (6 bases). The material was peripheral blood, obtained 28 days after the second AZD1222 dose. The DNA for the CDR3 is TGCGCCAGCTCCTTCCGGGACATTAACTATGGCTACACCTTC. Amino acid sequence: CASSFRDINYGYTF. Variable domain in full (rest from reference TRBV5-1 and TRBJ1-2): KAGVTQTPRYLIKTRGQQVTLSCSPISGHRSVSWYQQTPGQGLQFLFEYFSETQRNKGNFPGRFSGRQFSNSRSEMNVSTLELGDSALYLCASSFRDINYGYTFGSGTRLTVV.